This TCR beta chain was obtained from a study of T cells after yellow fever vaccination. Germline CDR1 SGHNT, CDR2 YYREEE (reference sequence). CDR3 length: 13 amino acids. V dropped 0 bases and J dropped 7 bases, with 8 bases sitting between them. The table lists this clonotype with many counts. Its specificity is unknown. TCRdb fed the 5' RACE reads into MiXCR, producing one record per CDR3 protein. The table records around 310,000 distinct CDR3 sequences, around 3.6% of them present only once. General study points: Clones from primary vaccination mostly reappeared after the booster (about 97% CD4, under 90% CD8).

This clonotype was obtained from a man between 18 and 35 years old who received the YFV17D yellow fever vaccine. The sequencing used PBMCs, collected on the day of the yellow fever booster vaccination. The chain joins TRBV5-4 to TRBJ2-1; D is unclear. DNA of the CDR3: TGTGCCAGCAGCTTGGTTCTAAATAATGAGCAGTTCTTC. Residues: CASSLVLNNEQFF.